This T cell receptor (beta chain) was recovered during a study of T cell responses to AZD1222 COVID-19 vaccine. General study results and limits: Females made up more of the donors, who were largely white British, and clonal diversity may have come out too low.

This CDR3 spans 15 amino acids. V dropped 2 bases and J dropped 5; count of bases not matched to a gene: 8. CDR1 is MNHEY and CDR2 is SMNVEV in the germline V gene (reference sequence). The method was immunoSEQ multiplex PCR; TCRdb's version includes in-frame clones alone and lacks a portion of them. The table shows fewer than 120,000 clones, with around 90% occurring only once. Comment on this clone: Its antigen is as yet unknown.

The V and J genes are TRBV27 and TRBJ1-1; 7 positions agree with TRBD1. The source is an adult who received the AZD1222 COVID-19 vaccine. Source: peripheral blood, taken 28 days after the second AZD1222 dose. CDR3 region: CASSLLEQGRTEAFF. CDR3 sequence (DNA): TGTGCCAGCAGTTTACTGGAACAGGGGAGGACTGAAGCTTTCTTT.